Listed here are 26 T cell receptor beta chains from one sample, sequenced in a study of OX40 agonist ivuxolimab in advanced cancers. Only in-frame clones appear in the TCRdb table, and some are missing; sequencing was by immunoSEQ multiplex PCR. The top ten clones hold around 11% of a sample with about 46,000 clones, 70% to 90% of them seen once. Sequences were derived from CD4+ or CD8+ T cells sorted from blood, sampled in a trial of the OX40 agonist ivuxolimab. Receptor source: an adult with an advanced solid tumor such as melanoma, head and neck, liver or kidney cancer.

The chain carries TRBV20-1 and TRBJ2-5; D perhaps matches TRBD1 (5 bases). TRBJ2-7 explains the end of the DNA better; the J call may be wrong. Germline CDR1 is DFQATT and CDR2 is SNEGSKA (reference sequence). The CDR3 runs to 10 residues. The CDR3 spells CSAGAPEQYF. CDR3 DNA sequence: TGCAGTGCTGGGGCGCCCGAGCAGTACTTC.

This clone was found once. The chain's CDR3 is CASSLVARAYNEQFF. The CDR3 DNA follows: TGTGCCAGCAGCTTAGTCGCCAGGGCCTACAATGAGCAGTTCTTC. The V call is TRBV11-2, the J call TRBJ2-1; the D gene is possibly TRBD1 (5 bases). V was shortened by 1 base and J by 2 bases, with 9 bases between the two germline ends. Germline CDR1 is SGHAT and CDR2 is FQNNGV. The CDR3 spans 15 residues.

The gene calls are TRBV7-3 and TRBJ2-3; D is tentatively TRBD1 or TRBD2 (5 bases each). Germline lookup yields CDR1 SGHTA and CDR2 FQGTGA. V was pared by 5 bases and J by 0 bases, with 15 bases between. This CDR3 is 16 amino acids long. The CDR3 sequence: CASSRRGPESTDTQYF. Here the CDR3 DNA reads TGTGCCAGCAGCAGAAGGGGACCAGAAAGCACAGATACGCAGTATTTT.

The J gene is TRBJ2-3, the V gene TRBV15; 7 nucleotides agree with TRBD2. Losses at the gene ends were 1 base for V and 2 bases for J; bases not matched to a gene: 3. The CDR3 loop spans 15 amino acids. Germline V gene sequence: CDR1 LNHNV, CDR2 YYDKDF (reference sequence). DNA of the CDR3: TGTGCCACCAGCAGAGGGCGGGGGAACACAGATACGCAGTATTTT. Amino acid sequence: CATSRGRGNTDTQYF.

The chain couples TRBV18 to TRBJ1-1, with D perhaps matching TRBD1 (5 bases). CDR3 length equals 15 residues. The V gene lost 2 bases and the J gene lost 4 bases, with 14 bases spanning the gap. Germline values: CDR1 KGHSH, CDR2 LQKENI. Here the CDR3 reads CASSPSGTPSTEAFF. CDR3 nucleotide sequence: TGTGCCAGCTCACCATCCGGGACCCCGAGCACTGAAGCTTTCTTT.

The chain joins TRBV4-1 to TRBJ1-6; D might be TRBD1 (6 bases). V dropped 4 bases and J dropped 3 bases, with 25 bases sitting between them. Germline loops: CDR1 MGHRA, CDR2 YSYEKL. This CDR3 is 20 amino acids long. CDR3 sequence reads: CASSPDSSSGKAYYNSPLHF. The CDR3 DNA follows: TGCGCCAGCAGCCCGGACAGCTCTAGTGGGAAGGCCTACTATAATTCACCCCTCCACTTT.

The rearrangement links TRBV2 to TRBJ1-4, with TRBD1 identical over 7 bases. CDR1 SNHLY and CDR2 FYNNEI come from the germline V gene. The junction had 14 bases not matched to a gene; V was cut back by 1 base and J by 0 bases. The CDR3 contains 20 residues. In DNA form, the CDR3 reads TGTGCCAGCAGTGAAGTGGGCCGGGACAGCACCTATGCAACTAATGAAAAACTGTTTTTT. It is translated as CASSEVGRDSTYATNEKLFF. The full variable domain, in which reference TRBV2 and TRBJ1-4 provide the parts outside the CDR3, is EPEVTQTPSHQVTQMGQEVILRCVPISNHLYFYWYRQILGQKVEFLVSFYNNEISEKSEIFDDQFSVERPDGSNFTLKIRSTKLEDSAMYFCASSEVGRDSTYATNEKLFFGSGTQLSVL.

This clone was detected only once. The CDR3 protein is CASSSEREGLQYEQYF. CDR3 DNA: TGTGCCAGCAGTTCAGAGCGGGAGGGATTACAATACGAGCAGTACTTC. V and J are TRBV28 and TRBJ2-7; 10 bases agree with TRBD2. This CDR3 spans 16 amino acids. The germline gives CDR1 MDHEN, CDR2 SYDVKM. The junction had 10 bases not matched to a gene; V was cut back by 4 bases and J by 4 bases. Together with reference TRBV28 and TRBJ2-7, the CDR3 gives the full variable domain: DVKVTQSSRYLVKRTGEKVFLECVQDMDHENMFWYRQDPGLGLRLIYFSYDVKMKEKGDIPEGYSVSREKKERFSLILESASTNQTSMYLCASSSEREGLQYEQYFGPGTRLTVT.

V usage is TRBV27 and J usage is TRBJ2-1; possibly TRBD1 for D (6 bases). Germline V CDR1 and CDR2: MNHEY, SMNVEV (reference sequence). The CDR3 runs to 13 residues. V lost 3 bases and J lost 7, with 10 bases in between. The CDR3 region is CASSLTGRNEQFF. DNA for the CDR3: TGTGCCAGCAGTTTGACAGGACGGAATGAGCAGTTCTTC.

The chain combines TRBV25-1 with TRBJ2-7; tentative D call: TRBD1 (6 bases). The V gene lost 4 bases and the J gene lost 2 bases, with 12 bases spanning the gap. This CDR3 is built from 14 residues. Germline CDR1 and CDR2: MGHDK and SYGVNS. Here the CDR3 DNA reads TGTGCCAGCAGTGTACAGGGTCGCCCCTACGAGCAGTACTTC. Protein product: CASSVQGRPYEQYF.

The count of this clone is one. The rearrangement links TRBV28 to TRBJ1-5; 12 nucleotides align to TRBD1. CDR1 is MDHEN, CDR2 SYDVKM, per germline. The ends lost 7 bases at V and 10 bases at J; junction bases unmatched: 14. CDR3 length: 16 residues. In DNA, the CDR3 is TGTGCCAGCACTACTCGGGACAGGGGGCCAGCCACCCCCCAGCATTTT. Residues: CASTTRDRGPATPQHF.

A few counts support this clone. The chain combines TRBV4-1 with TRBJ1-1, with D possibly TRBD1 on 6 matching bases. The germline CDR1 and CDR2 sequences are MGHRA and YSYEKL. This CDR3 is built from 16 residues. V was pared by 4 bases and J by 0 bases, with 15 bases between. The CDR3: CASSPRDKPLNTEAFF. The DNA for the CDR3 is TGCGCCAGCAGCCCGCGGGACAAGCCCTTGAACACTGAAGCTTTCTTT.

The V and J genes are TRBV5-1 and TRBJ1-1, with no clear D. V was clipped by 0 bases and J by 1 base, with 13 bases between them. CDR3 length: 16 amino acids. Germline V CDR1 and CDR2: SGHRS, YFSETQ. The CDR3 bases are TGCGCCAGCAGCTTGGTGCTTGGGGATGAGAACACTGAAGCTTTCTTT. Residues: CASSLVLGDENTEAFF.

The chain is built from TRBV15 and TRBJ2-1; D remains unclear. The CDR3 length is 14 residues. V was trimmed by 0 bases and J by 6 bases, leaving 9 bases between them. The germline V gene encodes CDR1 LNHNV and CDR2 YYDKDF (reference sequence). The CDR3 DNA sequence: TGTGCCACCAGCAGAGACACGTCCATCAATGAGCAGTTCTTC. Protein product: CATSRDTSINEQFF.

The V and J genes are TRBV7-8 and TRBJ2-7, with TRBD1 identical over 9 bases. This CDR3 is 16 amino acids long. V lost 3 bases and J lost 3; bases outside the gene matches: 9. Germline assignment: CDR1 SGHVS and CDR2 FQNEAQ. This CDR3 reads CASSFPGGTGNYEQYF. The CDR3 DNA reads TGTGCCAGCAGCTTTCCAGGTGGGACAGGGAACTACGAGCAGTACTTC.

V usage is TRBV5-5 and J usage is TRBJ2-7; D is ambiguous. Germline lookup yields CDR1 SGHKS and CDR2 YYEKEE (reference sequence). Trimming removed 0 bases from V and 0 bases from J, with 7 bases in between. The CDR3 extends over 14 amino acids. The chain's CDR3 is CASSLVVFSYEQYF. The CDR3 coding sequence is TGTGCCAGCAGCTTGGTGGTTTTCTCCTACGAGCAGTACTTC.

The chain has TRBV9 and TRBJ2-1, with TRBD2 identical over 11 bases. The germline V gene encodes CDR1 SGDLS and CDR2 YYNGEE. This CDR3 is 15 amino acids long. Trimming cost V 0 bases and J 6 bases; bases outside gene matches: 2. This CDR3 reads CASSVAGTSGNEQFF. The DNA for the CDR3 is TGTGCCAGCAGCGTAGCAGGGACTAGCGGCAATGAGCAGTTCTTC.

The chain joins TRBV28 to TRBJ1-6, with D perhaps TRBD1 (6 bases). V lost 3 bases to trimming and J lost 7 bases, with 28 bases between them. The CDR3 consists of 20 residues. The germline gives CDR1 MDHEN, CDR2 SYDVKM. The DNA of the CDR3 is TGTGCCAGCAGTTTTCACCCTAATGTACAAACCGACAGGAGGAATTCACCCCTCCACTTT. Translation: CASSFHPNVQTDRRNSPLHF.

The gene calls are TRBV4-1 and TRBJ2-7, with a tentative D call TRBD1 (6 bases). The germline V gene has CDR1 MGHRA and CDR2 YSYEKL. CDR3 size: 17 residues. Trimming took 0 bases from V and 2 from J, leaving 17 bases between them. DNA for the CDR3: TGCGCCAGCAGCCAAGATAGAGGAGCGACAGGCGCCTACGAGCAGTACTTC. It translates to CASSQDRGATGAYEQYF.

V gene TRBV28 combines with J gene TRBJ2-1; 8 bases are a match to TRBD2. The V and J ends lost 6 bases and 5 bases, in that order; junction bases with no gene match: 6. The CDR3 has 14 residues. CDR1 is MDHEN, CDR2 SYDVKM, per germline. The DNA for the CDR3 is TGTGCCAGCAGGTTAGCGGGATTGAACAATGAGCAGTTCTTC. This translates into CASRLAGLNNEQFF.

V and J are TRBV28 and TRBJ2-7, with unresolved D. Germline values: CDR1 MDHEN, CDR2 SYDVKM. Trimming took off 8 bases at V and 4 bases at J, with 18 bases between the two ends. This CDR3 comprises 14 residues. The CDR3 reads CASCPGKYVYEQYF. Written as DNA, the CDR3 is TGTGCCAGCTGCCCGGGTAAATACGTTTACGAGCAGTACTTC.

This clone came up once. The rearrangement links TRBV27 to TRBJ2-7, with 14 bases that match TRBD2. There are 16 residues in the CDR3. Germline-derived CDR1 and CDR2 are MNHEY and SMNVEV (reference sequence). The junction had 6 bases not matched to a gene; V was cut back by 5 bases and J by 3 bases. CDR3 in amino acids: CASSLGLAGALYEQYF. CDR3 in DNA: TGTGCCAGCAGTCTGGGACTAGCGGGAGCCCTCTACGAGCAGTACTTC.

Here the CDR3 reads CASSQAETGAHYEQYF. The CDR3 region has the DNA TGCGCCAGCAGCCAAGCGGAGACAGGGGCCCACTACGAGCAGTACTTC. The rearrangement links TRBV4-3 to TRBJ2-7; 8 nucleotides agree with TRBD1. Unmatched junction bases numbered 8, after V lost 1 base and J lost 3 bases. CDR1 and CDR2 from the germline V gene are LGHNA and YSLEER. This CDR3 has 16 residues.

This chain joins TRBV30 and TRBJ2-5; 13 bases match TRBD2. From germline, CDR1 is GTSNPN and CDR2 SVGIG (reference sequence). The CDR3 is 14 amino acids. V lost 2 bases to trimming and J lost 4 bases; unmatched junction nucleotides: 1. CDR3 nucleotides: TGTGCCTGGAGTTGGACTAGCGGGGGAGAGACCCAGTACTTC. It yields the protein CAWSWTSGGETQYF.

This sequence joins TRBV29-1 and TRBJ1-2; 7 bases are shared with TRBD1. This CDR3 has 15 amino acids. Germline lookup yields CDR1 SQVTM and CDR2 ANQGSEA. V was clipped by 4 bases and J by 2 bases; unmatched bases: 10. CDR3 protein: CSVVGETGRNYGYTF. The DNA of the CDR3 is TGCAGCGTTGTAGGGGAGACAGGGAGGAACTATGGCTACACCTTC.

The rearrangement joins TRBV28 to TRBJ1-2; 8 bases map to TRBD1. Germline-derived CDR1 and CDR2 are MDHEN and SYDVKM. This CDR3 contains 17 residues. V shed 1 base and J 5 bases; nucleotides not matched to a gene: 12. The CDR3 loop is CASSLSQPQGARYGYTF. The CDR3 nucleotides are TGTGCCAGCAGTTTATCTCAACCCCAGGGGGCGCGGTATGGCTACACCTTC.